Following are 20 T cell receptor beta chains from one sample sequenced in a study of early T cells in non-severe SARS-CoV-2 infection. MiXCR, applied by TCRdb to the 5' RACE reads, yields one record per CDR3 protein. The sample carries about 71,000 distinct CDR3 sequences, around 12% recorded once. The source material was whole blood, sampled at baseline. These TCRs come from an adult who was a healthcare worker with PCR-confirmed SARS-CoV-2 infection or an uninfected control (not recorded which).

This chain joins TRBV5-1 and TRBJ2-7; TRBD2 agrees at 10 bases. From germline, CDR1 is SGHRS and CDR2 YFSETQ. V lost 6 bases to trimming and J lost 2 bases; unmatched junction nucleotides: 5. There are 14 residues in the CDR3. The CDR3 bases are TGCGCCAGCATGAGCGGGGGGGCGCCCTACGAGCAGTACTTC. Its protein product is CASMSGGAPYEQYF.

The table lists this clonotype with a few counts. V is TRBV6-5 and J is TRBJ1-2; unclear D gene. This CDR3 is built from 15 residues. V was clipped by 0 bases and J by 1 base, with 9 bases between them. Germline V CDR1 and CDR2: MNHEY, SVGAGI. CDR3 coding DNA: TGTGCCAGCAGTTACTCCCGCCGGGGTAACTATGGCTACACCTTC. Amino acids: CASSYSRRGNYGYTF.

This clonotype was observed at least ten times. This chain uses TRBV11-2 with TRBJ1-4; D gene ambiguous. The V and J ends lost 2 bases and 4 bases respectively, with 11 bases between them. The CDR3 covers 15 residues. Germline CDR1 is SGHAT and CDR2 is FQNNGV. CDR3 amino acids: CASSLQRSVNEKLFF. The CDR3 DNA reads TGTGCCAGCAGCTTACAGAGATCCGTTAATGAAAAACTGTTTTTT.

This rearrangement joins TRBV11-3 to TRBJ2-1, with D tentatively TRBD2 (7 bases). Germline CDR1 is SGHNT and CDR2 is YENEEA. V was trimmed by 5 bases and J by 6 bases, leaving 17 bases between them. This CDR3 is 15 amino acids long. CDR3 sequence (DNA): TGTGCCAGCAGCCGAGACGGGGGGCCGGGCAATGAGCAGTTCTTC. This encodes CASSRDGGPGNEQFF.

This clonotype was counted at least ten times. The chain links TRBV20-1 to TRBJ1-2; D call uncertain. Trimming cost V 8 bases and J 4 bases, with 17 bases left between them. The CDR3 extends over 13 amino acids. CDR1 and CDR2 from the germline V gene are DFQATT and SNEGSKA (reference sequence). The CDR3 protein is CSLPPTSVYGYTF. The CDR3 DNA follows: TGCAGTCTGCCCCCAACGTCGGTCTATGGCTACACCTTC.

This clonotype was counted a few times. The gene calls are TRBV7-9 and TRBJ1-4, with D perhaps matching TRBD1 (6 bases). The CDR3 is 17 amino acids. Germline V lookup: CDR1 SEHNR, CDR2 FQNEAQ (reference sequence). The V end was cut by 3 bases, the J end by 0 bases, with 14 bases between. CDR3 DNA sequence: TGTGCCAGCAGCTTGTCCAGGGGAACCTCAACTAATGAAAAACTGTTTTTT. Translating it yields CASSLSRGTSTNEKLFF.

The chain recombines TRBV4-2 with TRBJ2-1; D is unclear. This CDR3 contains 12 residues. CDR1 and CDR2 from the germline V gene are LGHNA and YNFKEQ. V was clipped by 0 bases and J by 7 bases, with 4 bases between them. CDR3 region: CASSQDENEQFF. CDR3 nucleotide sequence: TGTGCCAGCAGCCAAGATGAAAATGAGCAGTTCTTC.

This clonotype was detected a few times. The V call is TRBV28, the J call TRBJ2-6; tentatively, D is TRBD1 or TRBD2 (6 bases each). This CDR3 is built from 16 residues. With 2 bases removed from V and 2 bases from J, the gap between germline ends came to 10 bases. Looked up from germline, CDR1 is MDHEN and CDR2 is SYDVKM. The CDR3 loop reads CASSLVGGPGANVLTF. The CDR3 DNA follows: TGTGCCAGCAGTTTAGTAGGGGGGCCTGGGGCCAACGTCCTGACTTTC.

There are many counts of this clonotype. V and J are TRBV20-1 and TRBJ2-1; 10 bases line up with TRBD2. Germline assignment: CDR1 DFQATT and CDR2 SNEGSKA (reference sequence). The CDR3 contains 11 residues. J gave up 16 bases and V 5 bases, and 8 bases lay outside the gene matches. CDR3 protein: CSAGRTSGTFF. The CDR3 DNA reads as TGCAGTGCTGGCCGGACTAGCGGAACTTTCTTC.

In its sample, this clonotype was seen a few times. The J gene is TRBJ1-1, the V gene TRBV7-8; 7 nucleotides match TRBD1. The length of the CDR3 is 15 residues. Trimming at V came to 5 bases and at J to 2 bases, leaving 8 bases not matched to a gene. Per germline, CDR1 SGHVS and CDR2 FQNEAQ. CDR3 in amino acids: CASSIYRGGNTEAFF. CDR3 nucleotides: TGTGCCAGCAGCATCTACAGGGGCGGAAACACTGAAGCTTTCTTT.

In regard to this clonotype: The junction shows a germline mismatch at one end, possibly a read error. The chain links TRBV20-1 to TRBJ1-6; D unresolved. Germline V CDR1 and CDR2: DFQATT, SNEGSKA (reference sequence). The CDR3 length is 12 residues. The CDR3 DNA reads TGCAGTGCTAGGTCAACGAGTGGCCCCCGCCACTTT. It encodes CSARSTSGPRHF.

This clonotype was observed at least ten times. The rearrangement uses TRBV6-2 or TRBV6-3 and TRBJ2-5; D tentatively fits TRBD1 or TRBD2 (5 bases each). With 6 bases removed from V and 5 bases from J, the gap between germline ends came to 13 bases. Germline CDR1 MNHEY, CDR2 SVGEGT. The CDR3 runs 13 residues. The CDR3 DNA reads as TGTGCCAGCAGCGCGGGCAACAGGGAGACCCAGTACTTC. Translation: CASSAGNRETQYF.

This clonotype was counted ten times or more. The rearrangement joins TRBV2 to TRBJ2-1, with 9 nucleotides matching TRBD2. J lost 9 bases, V lost 11 bases, and 11 bases had no gene match. Germline lookup yields CDR1 SNHLY and CDR2 FYNNEI. This CDR3 contains 13 residues. The CDR3 nucleotides are TGTGCCGGCTCCGGGACTAGCTGGGCTGAGCAGTTCTTC. Its protein product is CAGSGTSWAEQFF.

CDR3 sequence (DNA): TGTGCCAGCAGTCGACAGGACGGCCTAGCCAAAAACATTCAGTACTTC. It codes for CASSRQDGLAKNIQYF. This chain uses TRBV3-1 with TRBJ2-4, with TRBD1 as a possible D gene (6 bases). Trimming left V 6 bases short and J 0 bases short, with 15 bases between. The CDR3 is made up of 16 amino acids. CDR1 LGHDT and CDR2 YNNKEL come from the germline V gene (reference sequence).

CDR3 region: CASSFSRSIYGYTF. The CDR3 nucleotides read TGTGCCAGCAGTTTCTCGCGCTCCATCTATGGCTACACCTTC. The gene calls are TRBV12-3 or TRBV12-4 and TRBJ1-2; D gene uncertain. V lost 3 bases to trimming and J lost 4 bases, with 12 bases between them. The CDR3 is 14 residues long.

This clonotype was detected many times. This rearrangement joins TRBV20-1 to TRBJ1-1; TRBD1 is a possible D gene (6 bases). The CDR3 contains 15 residues. Deletions cut 3 bases from V and 4 bases from J, with 18 bases between. Germline CDR1 is DFQATT and CDR2 is SNEGSKA (reference sequence). The DNA for the CDR3 is TGCAGTGCTAGGGGGTCGATGGGACAAAGCACTGAAGCTTTCTTT. The encoded protein is CSARGSMGQSTEAFF.

The chain carries TRBV15 and TRBJ2-3, with TRBD2 matching 10 bases. The CDR3 length is 17 residues. Germline V CDR1 and CDR2: LNHNV, YYDKDF (reference sequence). The trim removed 0 bases at V and 1 base at J, leaving 4 bases unmatched. CDR3 protein: CATSRDHLAGGTDTQYF. CDR3 sequence (DNA): TGTGCCACCAGCAGAGATCACCTAGCGGGGGGCACAGATACGCAGTATTTT.

J is TRBJ2-2 and V is TRBV20-1, with a tentative D call TRBD2 (5 bases). This CDR3 has 15 amino acids. From germline, CDR1 is DFQATT and CDR2 SNEGSKA (reference sequence). The germline V and J ends were trimmed by 5 bases and 7 bases, with 20 bases remaining between them. CDR3 nucleotides: TGCAGTGCTGGAGCCGCCTTACGACTAAACGGGGAGCTGTTTTTT. Protein: CSAGAALRLNGELFF.

The V call is TRBV11-2, the J call TRBJ2-1, with D unresolved. Germline assignment: CDR1 SGHAT and CDR2 FQNNGV. V lost 7 bases and J 10 bases, leaving 17 bases between the germline ends. The CDR3 is 13 residues long. The CDR3 sequence is CASTEYAVGEQFF. In nucleotides, the CDR3 is TGTGCCAGCACTGAATATGCCGTGGGGGAGCAGTTCTTC.

The gene calls are TRBV7-2 and TRBJ2-7; TRBD1 matches 10 bases. This CDR3 has 15 amino acids. Trimming took 3 bases from V and 5 from J; bases not matched to a gene: 7. Germline-derived CDR1 and CDR2 are SGHTA and FQGNSA. The CDR3 region is CASSLTGGVGNEQYF. CDR3 in DNA: TGTGCCAGCAGCTTGACAGGGGGCGTTGGGAACGAGCAGTACTTC.